The clone carrying this TCR beta chain was seen a few times. The CDR3 has 16 residues. Germline V lookup: CDR1 SNHLY, CDR2 FYNNEI. V dropped 4 bases and J dropped 2 bases, with 14 bases sitting between them. Assay used: immunoSEQ multiplex PCR; TCRdb lists only in-frame clones, some missing. The table lists about 170,000 clones, approximately 88% of them singletons. The data stem from a study of blood T cell repertoires in COVID-19. Overall study context: Sources were T cells, B-cell-depleted T cells, or PBMCs; the material itself was cDNA or gDNA.

Input material: peripheral blood. The clonotype comes from a man aged 18 to 29 with active or convalescent COVID-19. The chain carries TRBV2 and TRBJ1-4; weak D call: TRBD1 (6 bases). The CDR3 nucleotides read TGTGCCAGCAGTGGAGTAAGGGACATTACTAATGAAAAACTGTTTTTT. Translated: CASSGVRDITNEKLFF.